This T cell receptor (beta chain) was retrieved from a study of a mutant IDH1 vaccine in newly diagnosed glioma. Study-level information: Before enrollment, the patients had been treated with radiotherapy alone, temozolomide alone, or both together. Most of them had received both.

Time point described: baseline, week 1 (first vaccination visit). Treatment defined: pre-vaccination baseline after standard-of-care therapy. Trimming shortened V by 0 bases and J by 2 bases, and 15 bases separated the two germline ends. CDR3 size: 17 residues. Germline CDR1 reads SGDLS; CDR2 reads YYNGEE. The repertoire was sequenced with immunoSEQ multiplex PCR; TCRdb's copy has only in-frame clones and lacks some. This table has roughly 70,000 clones, around 83% appearing once. The gene calls are TRBV9 and TRBJ1-5, with D hard to call. This receptor was taken from a woman aged 18-29 years with glioma. Some clones in this sample may be carry-over from other donors' samples. Sequencing was performed on peripheral blood mononuclear cells (PBMCs), taken from a glioma patient treated with radiotherapy, temozolomide or both. CDR3 sequence: CASSVGSLRGRNQPQHF. DNA of the CDR3: TGTGCCAGCAGCGTAGGGAGCTTGAGAGGGCGCAATCAGCCCCAGCATTTT.